The 4 T cell receptor beta chains below all came from one sample that was sequenced in a study of CDR3 diversity in severe acne. TCRdb passed the PCR reads through MiXCR, listing each CDR3 protein once. The sample has approximately 80,000 distinct CDR3 sequences, under 65% seen once. Source material: blood. The receptors here all came from a male donor in good health, without acne.

This clonotype was found a few times. The V and J genes are TRBV20-1 and TRBJ2-7; TRBD1 aligns across 9 bases. Trimming cost V 3 bases and J 4 bases; bases outside gene matches: 13. The CDR3 has 16 residues. Germline V lookup: CDR1 DFQATT, CDR2 SNEGSKA (reference sequence). The CDR3: CSASGTPGQGVYEQYF. CDR3 DNA: TGCAGTGCTAGCGGTACACCGGGACAGGGCGTTTACGAGCAGTACTTC.

The chain couples TRBV28 to TRBJ1-2, with TRBD1 as a possible D gene (5 bases). Trimming took off 5 bases at V and 4 bases at J, with 23 bases between the two ends. This CDR3 contains 17 residues. The germline V gene has CDR1 MDHEN and CDR2 SYDVKM. The CDR3 sequence is CASSGMDATSRAYGYTF. CDR3 bases: TGTGCCAGCAGTGGCATGGACGCAACGAGCAGGGCCTATGGCTACACCTTC.

This clonotype appeared many times. This chain joins TRBV6-5 and TRBJ1-4; D is uncertain. This CDR3 region has 12 residues. Germline V gives CDR1 MNHEY, CDR2 SVGAGI. Deletions cut 6 bases from V and 8 bases from J, with 10 bases between. CDR3 protein: CASSKSREKLFF. Written as DNA, the CDR3 is TGTGCCAGCAGCAAATCACGGGAAAAACTGTTTTTT.

The chain links TRBV20-1 to TRBJ2-7; TRBD2 matches 12 bases. The V and J ends lost 5 bases and 0 bases, in that order; junction bases with no gene match: 2. Germline-derived CDR1 and CDR2 are DFQATT and SNEGSKA (reference sequence). The CDR3 runs to 14 residues. The CDR3 coding sequence is TGCAGTGCTGGACTAGCGGGGCTCTCCTACGAGCAGTACTTC. Protein product: CSAGLAGLSYEQYF.